The 26 T cell receptor beta chains below all came from one sample that was sequenced in a study of cytomegalovirus exposure and HLA in healthy donors (dated by TCRdb to the late 2010s). Receptor libraries were prepared by the immunoSEQ multiplex PCR assay. A mixture of 60 forward primers for TCR Vbeta segments and 13 reverse primers for TCR Jbeta segments was used in the multiplex PCR. TCRdb took over this immuneACCESS table, retaining in-frame rearrangements with V and J assigned. Such tables are incomplete; in checked studies, under half of the missing clones stem from an unresolved V gene, and the remainder is unexplained. The sample table holds around 91,000 clones, of which roughly 73% were seen once. The top ten clones comprise just under 2.5% of the sample. Sequenced material: PBMCs. These receptors all stem from a male donor in good health and CMV-seropositive.

The gene calls are TRBV2 and TRBJ2-2; TRBD2 matches 9 bases. The CDR3 totals 16 residues. Germline V gives CDR1 SNHLY, CDR2 FYNNEI. Germline trimming cut 0 bases from V and 7 bases from J; bases unmatched to any gene: 6. In DNA form, the CDR3 reads TGTGCCAGCAGTGAAGCAGGCGGGAGGGCCGGCGGGGAGCTGTTTTTT. The encoded protein is CASSEAGGRAGGELFF.

J is TRBJ1-2 and V is TRBV5-1, with 10 bases lining up with TRBD1. Germline V gene lookup returns CDR1 SGHRS and CDR2 YFSETQ. Losses at the gene ends were 0 bases for V and 0 bases for J; bases not matched to a gene: 5. This CDR3 spans 17 amino acids. The CDR3 bases are TGCGCCAGCAGCTTGGGGGACAGGGGTTTGCCTAACTATGGCTACACCTTC. It specifies CASSLGDRGLPNYGYTF.

V usage is TRBV10-3 and J usage is TRBJ1-4, with 10 bases that match TRBD1. The V and J ends lost 0 bases and 8 bases, in that order; junction bases with no gene match: 3. Looked up from germline, CDR1 is ENHRY and CDR2 is SYGVKD. CDR3 size: 15 residues. This chain's CDR3 is CAISESGDRGEKLFF. In nucleotides, the CDR3 is TGTGCCATCAGTGAGTCTGGGGACAGGGGAGAAAAACTGTTTTTT.

The V gene is TRBV7-9, the J gene TRBJ1-2, with D maybe TRBD1 (5 bases). The germline gives CDR1 SEHNR, CDR2 FQNEAQ (reference sequence). V was clipped by 6 bases and J by 8 bases, with 22 bases between them. The CDR3 is 15 amino acids. As DNA, the CDR3 is TGTGCCAGCAGTGGGTTGGCAGGGCAAATGGGCGGCTACACCTTC. Protein: CASSGLAGQMGGYTF.

The chain carries TRBV30 and TRBJ2-1; 10 bases agree with TRBD2. This CDR3 has 13 amino acids. The J segment lost 9 bases and the V segment lost 5 bases, leaving 7 bases of the junction unmatched. Germline-derived CDR1 and CDR2 are GTSNPN and SVGIG (reference sequence). DNA of the CDR3: TGTGCCTGGTGCCTAGCGGGAGCGGGTGAGCAGTTCTTC. Protein product: CAWCLAGAGEQFF.

The chain joins TRBV7-8 to TRBJ2-1, with 9 bases that match TRBD2. Germline V gives CDR1 SGHVS, CDR2 FQNEAQ. This CDR3 comprises 16 residues. The V and J ends lost 1 base and 4 bases, in that order; junction bases with no gene match: 5. CDR3 DNA sequence: TGTGCCAGCAGCTTAGGGGCGGGAGGGGGGTACAATGAGCAGTTCTTC. It yields the protein CASSLGAGGGYNEQFF.

The chain recombines TRBV5-1 with TRBJ2-3; the match to TRBD2 covers 9 bases. The CDR3 runs to 17 residues. The germline V gene has CDR1 SGHRS and CDR2 YFSETQ. Germline trimming cut 0 bases from V and 4 bases from J; bases unmatched to any gene: 9. The CDR3 here is CASSLVLAGDNSDTQYF. The DNA for the CDR3 is TGCGCCAGCAGCTTGGTGTTAGCGGGAGATAATTCAGATACGCAGTATTTT. Full variable domain (missing parts from reference TRBV5-1 and TRBJ2-3): KAGVTQTPRYLIKTRGQQVTLSCSPISGHRSVSWYQQTPGQGLQFLFEYFSETQRNKGNFPGRFSGRQFSNSRSEMNVSTLELGDSALYLCASSLVLAGDNSDTQYFGPGTRLTVL.

This clone turned up a few times. The CDR3 nucleotides are TGTGCCAGCAGCCAAGAAATGACTAGCGGGATAAGCAATGAGCAGTTCTTC. Residues: CASSQEMTSGISNEQFF. The chain has TRBV4-2 and TRBJ2-1; TRBD2 matches at 11 bases. The CDR3 runs 17 residues. Trimming removed 0 bases from V and 6 bases from J; junction bases left unmatched: 7. From germline, CDR1 is LGHNA and CDR2 YNFKEQ.

The genes are TRBV7-8 and TRBJ1-5; 9 bases match TRBD1. J lost 7 bases, V lost 1 base, and 8 bases had no gene match. The CDR3 covers 16 residues. CDR1 and CDR2 from the germline V gene are SGHVS and FQNEAQ. The CDR3, as DNA: TGTGCCAGCAGCTTAGGTGTACAGGGGGCGGGACAGCCCCAGCATTTT. It yields the protein CASSLGVQGAGQPQHF.

V gene TRBV6-1 combines with J gene TRBJ2-5; 8 positions agree with TRBD1. Germline lookup yields CDR1 MNHNS and CDR2 SASEGT. The CDR3 is made up of 15 amino acids. With V trimmed by 5 bases and J by 0 bases, 5 bases remained unmatched. CDR3 sequence (DNA): TGTGCCAGCAGTCCACGGACAGGGTACCAAGAGACCCAGTACTTC. This encodes CASSPRTGYQETQYF.

This chain links TRBV4-1 with TRBJ1-2; 9 positions match TRBD1. Germline CDR1 reads MGHRA; CDR2 reads YSYEKL. V dropped 4 bases and J dropped 2; count of bases not matched to a gene: 2. The CDR3 runs 14 residues. Written as DNA, the CDR3 is TGCGCCAGCAGCCCGACAGGGGGGAACTATGGCTACACCTTC. Its translation is CASSPTGGNYGYTF.

The V gene is TRBV15, the J gene TRBJ2-1, with TRBD2 as a possible D gene (5 bases). The CDR3 loop spans 15 amino acids. Trimming took off 3 bases at V and 6 bases at J, with 15 bases between the two ends. CDR1 and CDR2 from the germline V gene are LNHNV and YYDKDF (reference sequence). CDR3 in DNA: TGTGCCACCAGCAGCAACCCTACGGGGTTCAATGAGCAGTTCTTC. Amino acids: CATSSNPTGFNEQFF.

The chain has TRBV19 and TRBJ2-1; 13 positions match TRBD2. The CDR3 is 16 amino acids. CDR1 is LNHDA, CDR2 SQIVND, per germline (reference sequence). V lost 6 bases, J lost 3 bases, and 5 bases stayed unmatched. CDR3: CASSGTSGKVYNEQFF. CDR3 in DNA: TGTGCCAGTAGCGGGACTAGCGGGAAGGTCTACAATGAGCAGTTCTTC. Combining the CDR3 with reference TRBV19 and TRBJ2-1 gives the whole variable domain DGGITQSPKYLFRKEGQNVTLSCEQNLNHDAMYWYRQDPGQGLRLIYYSQIVNDFQKGDIAEGYSVSREKKESFPLTVTSAQKNPTAFYLCASSGTSGKVYNEQFFGPGTRLTVL.

This clone appeared a few times. J is TRBJ2-2 and V is TRBV6-5, with D possibly matching TRBD2 (5 bases). Trimming stripped 8 bases from V and 5 bases from J, with 9 bases between. From germline, CDR1 is MNHEY and CDR2 SVGAGI. The CDR3 sequence is 12 residues long. CDR3: CASRSETGELFF. CDR3 DNA: TGTGCCAGCCGTAGCGAAACCGGGGAGCTGTTTTTT.

The chain couples TRBV5-1 to TRBJ2-7; D may be TRBD1 (6 bases). The V end lost 4 bases, the J end lost 7 bases, and 15 bases lay between the germline ends. Germline lookup yields CDR1 SGHRS and CDR2 YFSETQ. The CDR3 loop spans 13 amino acids. The CDR3 sequence is CASSPGHLGEQYF. The CDR3 DNA follows: TGCGCCAGCAGCCCGGGACACCTGGGAGAGCAGTACTTC.

CDR3 protein: CASSPRGQGALFTEAFF. The CDR3 DNA sequence: TGTGCCAGCTCACCACGGGGTCAGGGGGCCCTCTTCACTGAAGCTTTCTTT. The chain carries TRBV18 and TRBJ1-1, with 8 bases aligning to TRBD1. There are 17 residues in the CDR3. V shed 1 base and J 4 bases; nucleotides not matched to a gene: 11. Germline V gene lookup returns CDR1 KGHSH and CDR2 LQKENI.

The chain links TRBV7-7 to TRBJ1-1; 9 positions agree with TRBD1. Germline V gives CDR1 SSHAT, CDR2 FNYEAQ (reference sequence). V was pared by 6 bases and J by 6 bases, with 8 bases of the junction left unmatched. The CDR3 has 14 residues. The CDR3 is CASRPLRDRAEAFF. CDR3 sequence (DNA): TGTGCCAGCAGACCACTACGGGACAGGGCTGAAGCTTTCTTT.

The chain employs TRBV25-1 and TRBJ2-3, with 9 bases matching TRBD1. V dropped 0 bases and J dropped 5; count of bases not matched to a gene: 9. The V gene's germline CDR1 is MGHDK and CDR2 SYGVNS. The CDR3 has 17 residues. The CDR3 here is CASSEYGTGIVGDTQYF. The CDR3 coding sequence is TGTGCCAGCAGTGAATATGGGACAGGGATTGTAGGAGATACGCAGTATTTT.

This clone was picked up a small number of times. V and J are TRBV5-1 and TRBJ1-1, with D possibly TRBD1 on 6 matching bases. The V end lost 4 bases, the J end lost 1 base, and 20 bases lay between the germline ends. The CDR3 has 17 residues. The germline V gene has CDR1 SGHRS and CDR2 YFSETQ. As DNA, the CDR3 is TGCGCCAGCAGCCTTGGTGGCCCCGGGGGGGCGAACACTGAAGCTTTCTTT. Translation gives CASSLGGPGGANTEAFF.

The genes are TRBV5-1 and TRBJ2-5; 7 positions agree with TRBD2. J was trimmed by 5 bases and V by 5 bases; bases with no gene match: 9. The CDR3 is 14 residues long. CDR1 SGHRS and CDR2 YFSETQ come from the germline V gene. In DNA, the CDR3 is TGCGCCAGCAGTGGAACCGGGGGGTTCGAGACCCAGTACTTC. As protein: CASSGTGGFETQYF.

The chain is built from TRBV5-1 and TRBJ2-7; tentatively, D is TRBD1 (6 bases). Between the trimmed V and J ends, which lost 1 base and 6 bases, there was a span of 11 bases. Looked up from germline, CDR1 is SGHRS and CDR2 is YFSETQ. CDR3 size: 13 residues. Here the CDR3 DNA reads TGCGCCAGCAGCTTGCGTGCCAGGGGCGAGCAGTACTTC. Translating gives CASSLRARGEQYF.

This chain joins TRBV5-1 and TRBJ2-6; maybe TRBD2 (6 bases). Trimming stripped 4 bases from V and 1 base from J, with 6 bases between. This CDR3 has 14 amino acids. Germline V gives CDR1 SGHRS, CDR2 YFSETQ. The CDR3: CASSRESGANVLTF. The CDR3 DNA reads as TGCGCCAGCAGCCGGGAGTCTGGGGCCAACGTCCTGACTTTC.

The chain joins TRBV27 to TRBJ2-7, with D tentatively TRBD2 (5 bases). Trimming took 5 bases from V and 0 from J, leaving 11 bases between them. Germline V gene data show CDR1 as MNHEY and CDR2 as SMNVEV (reference sequence). This CDR3 spans 14 amino acids. In DNA form, the CDR3 reads TGTGCCAGCAGTCCCCCGGGAAGCTCCTACGAGCAGTACTTC. This encodes CASSPPGSSYEQYF.

J is TRBJ1-1 and V is TRBV29-1; tentatively, D is TRBD1 (6 bases). The CDR3 is made up of 14 amino acids. V dropped 1 base and J dropped 8 bases, with 17 bases sitting between them. Looked up from germline, CDR1 is SQVTM and CDR2 is ANQGSEA. DNA of the CDR3: TGCAGCGTTGAAGGGCGGGTGAGGGGGGGCGAAGCTTTCTTT. Amino acids: CSVEGRVRGGEAFF.

This clone has only a few counts. The gene calls are TRBV6-1 and TRBJ1-1; no clear D gene. Looked up from germline, CDR1 is MNHNS and CDR2 is SASEGT. Deletions cut 6 bases from V and 0 bases from J, with 8 bases between. The CDR3 is made up of 13 amino acids. CDR3 nucleotides: TGTGCCAGCAGCCATGACATGAACACTGAAGCTTTCTTT. This gives the protein CASSHDMNTEAFF.

The rearrangement joins TRBV6-5 to TRBJ2-4, with D maybe TRBD1 (6 bases). Per germline, CDR1 MNHEY and CDR2 SVGAGI. The CDR3 runs to 14 residues. Trimming removed 8 bases from V and 6 bases from J, with 17 bases in between. DNA of the CDR3: TGTGCCAGCCTTTCTTTGGGCAGGGGAAACATTCAGTACTTC. Translating it yields CASLSLGRGNIQYF.